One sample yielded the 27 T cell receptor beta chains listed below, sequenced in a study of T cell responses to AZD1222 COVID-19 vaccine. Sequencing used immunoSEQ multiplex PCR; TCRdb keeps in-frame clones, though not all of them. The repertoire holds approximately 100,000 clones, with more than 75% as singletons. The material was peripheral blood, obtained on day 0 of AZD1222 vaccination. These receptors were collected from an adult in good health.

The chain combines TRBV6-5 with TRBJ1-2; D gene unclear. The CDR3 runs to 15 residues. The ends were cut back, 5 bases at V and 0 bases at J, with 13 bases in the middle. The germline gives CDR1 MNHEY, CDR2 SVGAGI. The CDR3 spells CASSPRQASNYGYTF. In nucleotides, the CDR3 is TGTGCCAGCAGTCCTCGGCAGGCGTCTAACTATGGCTACACCTTC.

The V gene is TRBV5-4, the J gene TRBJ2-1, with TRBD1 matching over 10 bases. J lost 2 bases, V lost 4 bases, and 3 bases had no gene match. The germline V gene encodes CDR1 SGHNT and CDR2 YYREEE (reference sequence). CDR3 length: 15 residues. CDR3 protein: CASSGQGGTYNEQFF. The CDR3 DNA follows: TGTGCCAGCAGCGGACAGGGGGGGACCTACAATGAGCAGTTCTTC.

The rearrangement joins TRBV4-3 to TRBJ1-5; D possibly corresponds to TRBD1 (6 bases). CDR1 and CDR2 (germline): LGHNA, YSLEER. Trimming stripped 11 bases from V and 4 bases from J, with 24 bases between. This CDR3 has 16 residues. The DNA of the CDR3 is TGCGCCCTTACACCTCAAACTGACAGGCGAAATCAGCCCCAGCATTTT. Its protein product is CALTPQTDRRNQPQHF.

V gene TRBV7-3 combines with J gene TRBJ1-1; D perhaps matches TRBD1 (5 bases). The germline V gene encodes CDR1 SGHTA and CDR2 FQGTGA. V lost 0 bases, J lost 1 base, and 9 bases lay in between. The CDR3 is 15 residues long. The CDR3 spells CASSLTQGPNTEAFF. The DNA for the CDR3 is TGTGCCAGCAGCTTAACCCAGGGCCCGAACACTGAAGCTTTCTTT.

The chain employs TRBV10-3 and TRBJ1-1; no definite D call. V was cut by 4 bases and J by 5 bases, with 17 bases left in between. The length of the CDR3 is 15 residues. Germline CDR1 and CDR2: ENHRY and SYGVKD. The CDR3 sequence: CAISASLGLMTEAFF. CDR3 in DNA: TGTGCCATCAGTGCGAGTCTGGGTTTGATGACTGAAGCTTTCTTT.

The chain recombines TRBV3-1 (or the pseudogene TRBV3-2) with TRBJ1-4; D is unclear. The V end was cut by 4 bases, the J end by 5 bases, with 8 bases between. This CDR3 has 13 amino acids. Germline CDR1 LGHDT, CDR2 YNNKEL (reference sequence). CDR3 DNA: TGTGCCAGCAGCCTGGCCCTCAATGAAAAACTGTTTTTT. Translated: CASSLALNEKLFF.

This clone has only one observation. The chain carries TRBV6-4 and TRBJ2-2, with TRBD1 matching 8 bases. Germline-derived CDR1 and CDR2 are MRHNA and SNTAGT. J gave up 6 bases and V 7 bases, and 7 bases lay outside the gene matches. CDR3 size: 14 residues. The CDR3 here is CASNPGQASGELFF. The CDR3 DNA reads TGTGCCAGCAATCCGGGACAGGCGTCCGGGGAGCTGTTTTTT.

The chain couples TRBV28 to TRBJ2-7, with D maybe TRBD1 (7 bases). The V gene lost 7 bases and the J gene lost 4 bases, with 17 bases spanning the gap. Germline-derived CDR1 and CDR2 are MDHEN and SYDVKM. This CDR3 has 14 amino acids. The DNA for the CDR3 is TGTGCCAGCACCCCGGACAGGAGGGGGTACGAGCAGTACTTC. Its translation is CASTPDRRGYEQYF.

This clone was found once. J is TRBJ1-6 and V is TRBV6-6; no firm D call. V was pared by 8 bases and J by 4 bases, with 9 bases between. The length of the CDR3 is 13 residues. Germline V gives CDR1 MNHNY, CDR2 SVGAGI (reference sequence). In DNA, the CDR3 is TGTGCCAGCGGGCAGGATTATAATTCACCCCTCCACTTT. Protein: CASGQDYNSPLHF.

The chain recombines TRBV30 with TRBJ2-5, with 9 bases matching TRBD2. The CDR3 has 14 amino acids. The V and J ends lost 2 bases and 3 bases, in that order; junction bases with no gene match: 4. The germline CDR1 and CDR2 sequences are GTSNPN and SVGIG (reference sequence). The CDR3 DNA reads TGTGCCTGGAGTCTGGCGGGGGGGAAAGAGACCCAGTACTTC. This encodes CAWSLAGGKETQYF.

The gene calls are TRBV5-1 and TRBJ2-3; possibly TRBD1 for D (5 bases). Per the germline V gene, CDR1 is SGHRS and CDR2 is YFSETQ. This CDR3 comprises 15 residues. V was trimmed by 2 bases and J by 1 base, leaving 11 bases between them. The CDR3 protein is CASSFETDRTDTQYF. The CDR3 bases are TGCGCCAGCAGCTTCGAGACAGATCGCACAGATACGCAGTATTTT.

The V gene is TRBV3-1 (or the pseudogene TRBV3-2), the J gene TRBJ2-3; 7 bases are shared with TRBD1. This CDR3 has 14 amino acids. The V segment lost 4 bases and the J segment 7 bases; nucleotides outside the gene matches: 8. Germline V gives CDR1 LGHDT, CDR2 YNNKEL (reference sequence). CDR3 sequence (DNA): TGTGCCAGCAGCCCTACTAGACAGGGCTATACGCAGTATTTT. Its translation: CASSPTRQGYTQYF.

The CDR3 region is CASSSPAGTSYEQYF. The CDR3 DNA reads as TGTGCCAGCAGCAGTCCAGCGGGGACCTCCTACGAGCAGTACTTC. This sequence joins TRBV5-6 and TRBJ2-7; 7 bases match TRBD2. Trimming cost V 4 bases and J 0 bases; bases outside gene matches: 7. CDR1 and CDR2 from the germline V gene are SGHDT and YYEEEE. This CDR3 comprises 15 residues.

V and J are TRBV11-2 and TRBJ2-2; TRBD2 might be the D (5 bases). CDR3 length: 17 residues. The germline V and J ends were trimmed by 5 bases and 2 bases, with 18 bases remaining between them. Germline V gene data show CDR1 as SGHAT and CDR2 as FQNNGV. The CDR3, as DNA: TGTGCCAGCAGCCCTAAGGCCGGACTGCTTAACACCGGGGAGCTGTTTTTT. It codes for CASSPKAGLLNTGELFF.

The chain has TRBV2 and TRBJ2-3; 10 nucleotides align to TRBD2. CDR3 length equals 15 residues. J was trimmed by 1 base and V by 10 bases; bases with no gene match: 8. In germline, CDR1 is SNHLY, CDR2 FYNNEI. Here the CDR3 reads CAKTELAGRTDTQYF. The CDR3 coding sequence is TGTGCCAAGACCGAACTAGCGGGGCGCACAGATACGCAGTATTTT.

CDR3: CASSSNPRYSPLHF. The CDR3 region has the DNA TGTGCCAGCAGTTCCAACCCCAGATATTCACCCCTCCACTTT. This rearrangement joins TRBV27 to TRBJ1-6; D call uncertain. Germline CDR1 and CDR2: MNHEY and SMNVEV (reference sequence). Trimming removed 4 bases at V and 8 bases at J, with 12 bases between. The CDR3 contains 14 residues.

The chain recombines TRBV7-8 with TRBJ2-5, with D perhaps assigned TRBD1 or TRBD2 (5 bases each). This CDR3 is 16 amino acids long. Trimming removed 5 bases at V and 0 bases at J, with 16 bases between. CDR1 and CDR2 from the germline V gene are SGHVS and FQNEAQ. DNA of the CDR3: TGTGCCAGCAGCCCATTTGGGACCGCGTACCAAGAGACCCAGTACTTC. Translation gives CASSPFGTAYQETQYF.

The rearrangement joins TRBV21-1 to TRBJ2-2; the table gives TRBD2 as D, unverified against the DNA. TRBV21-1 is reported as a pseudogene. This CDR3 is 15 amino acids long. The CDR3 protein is CASSKGGGDTGELFF. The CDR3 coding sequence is TGTGCCAGCAGCAAAGGAGGGGGGGACACCGGGGAGCTGTTTTTT.

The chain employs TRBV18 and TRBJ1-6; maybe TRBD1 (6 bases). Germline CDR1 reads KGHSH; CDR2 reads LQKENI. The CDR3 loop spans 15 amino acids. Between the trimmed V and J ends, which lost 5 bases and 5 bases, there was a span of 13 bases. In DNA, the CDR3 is TGTGCCAGCTCAGGACAGAAGGGGCATAATTCACCCCTCCACTTT. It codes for CASSGQKGHNSPLHF.

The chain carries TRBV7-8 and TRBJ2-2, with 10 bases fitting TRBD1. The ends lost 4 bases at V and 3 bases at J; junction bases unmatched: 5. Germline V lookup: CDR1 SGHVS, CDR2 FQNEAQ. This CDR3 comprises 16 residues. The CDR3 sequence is CASSSRDRGYTGELFF. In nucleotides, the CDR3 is TGTGCCAGCAGCTCCCGGGACAGGGGTTACACCGGGGAGCTGTTTTTT.

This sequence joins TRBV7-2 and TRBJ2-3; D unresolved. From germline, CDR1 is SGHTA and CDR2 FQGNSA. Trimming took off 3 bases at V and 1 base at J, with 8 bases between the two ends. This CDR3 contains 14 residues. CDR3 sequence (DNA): TGTGCCAGCAGCTTCCGGCCCCGCACAGATACGCAGTATTTT. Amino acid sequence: CASSFRPRTDTQYF. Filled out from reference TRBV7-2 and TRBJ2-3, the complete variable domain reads GAGVSQSPSNKVTEKGKDVELRCDPISGHTALYWYRQSLGQGLEFLIYFQGNSAPDKSGLPSDRFSAERTGGSVSTLTIQRTQQEDSAVYLCASSFRPRTDTQYFGPGTRLTVL.

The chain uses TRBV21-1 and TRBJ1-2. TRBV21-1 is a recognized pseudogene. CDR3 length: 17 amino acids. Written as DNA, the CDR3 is TGTGCCAGCAGCAAAGTGCGCAGCCAGAACCTGAGGCGCGGCTACACCTTC. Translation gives CASSKVRSQNLRRGYTF.

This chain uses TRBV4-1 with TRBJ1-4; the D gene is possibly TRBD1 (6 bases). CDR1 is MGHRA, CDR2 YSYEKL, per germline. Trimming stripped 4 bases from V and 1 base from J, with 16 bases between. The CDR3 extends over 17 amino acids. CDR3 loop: CASSPLRYRETNEKLFF. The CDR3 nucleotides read TGCGCCAGCAGCCCACTGAGGTACAGGGAAACTAATGAAAAACTGTTTTTT.

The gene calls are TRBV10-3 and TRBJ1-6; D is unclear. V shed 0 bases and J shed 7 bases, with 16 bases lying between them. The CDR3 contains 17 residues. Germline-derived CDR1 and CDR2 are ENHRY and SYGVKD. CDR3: CAISESWQHVSNSPLHF. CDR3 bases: TGTGCCATCAGTGAGTCGTGGCAACATGTTTCCAATTCACCCCTCCACTTT.

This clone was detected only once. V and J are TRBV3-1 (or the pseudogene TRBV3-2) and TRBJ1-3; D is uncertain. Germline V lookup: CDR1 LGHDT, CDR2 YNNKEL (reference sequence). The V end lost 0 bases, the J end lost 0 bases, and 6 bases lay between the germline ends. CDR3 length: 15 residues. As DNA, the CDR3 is TGTGCCAGCAGCCAAGATGTGGTCTCTGGAAACACCATATATTTT. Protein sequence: CASSQDVVSGNTIYF.

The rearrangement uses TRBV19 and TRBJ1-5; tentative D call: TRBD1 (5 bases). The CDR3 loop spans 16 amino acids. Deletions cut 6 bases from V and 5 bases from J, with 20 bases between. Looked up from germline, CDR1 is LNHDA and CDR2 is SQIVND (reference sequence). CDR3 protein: CASRREGQGWDQPQHF. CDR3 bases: TGTGCCAGTAGGAGGGAAGGGCAGGGATGGGATCAGCCCCAGCATTTT. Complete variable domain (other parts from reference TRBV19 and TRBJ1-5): DGGITQSPKYLFRKEGQNVTLSCEQNLNHDAMYWYRQDPGQGLRLIYYSQIVNDFQKGDIAEGYSVSREKKESFPLTVTSAQKNPTAFYLCASRREGQGWDQPQHFGDGTRLSIL.

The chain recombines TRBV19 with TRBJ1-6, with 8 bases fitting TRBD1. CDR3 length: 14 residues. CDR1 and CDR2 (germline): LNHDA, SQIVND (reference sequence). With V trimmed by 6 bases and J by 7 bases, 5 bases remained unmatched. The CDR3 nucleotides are TGTGCCAGTAGCACGACAGGGGTGAATTCACCCCTCCACTTT. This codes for CASSTTGVNSPLHF.